This T cell receptor (beta chain) derives from a study of cytomegalovirus exposure and HLA in healthy donors. Study-level results: A prior analysis recorded that most TCR beta V segments were productive about 87% or about 30% of the time. Presence/absence comparisons presumed near-even sequencing depth among donors. The availability of immune exposure information extended only to CMV serostatus.

PCR used 60 Vbeta primers and 13 Jbeta primers. Assay used: immunoSEQ multiplex PCR; TCRdb lists only in-frame clones, some missing. The sample yields 99,000 or so clones, nearly 15% seen once. A note on this clone: The antigen remains unidentified.

Germline V gene sequence: CDR1 SGHDT, CDR2 YYEEEE. This CDR3 has 15 residues. Deletions cut 4 bases from V and 0 bases from J, with 13 bases between. The sequence came from a female donor in good health and CMV-seronegative. The material sequenced was PBMCs. The chain uses TRBV5-6 and TRBJ1-1; tentatively, D is TRBD1 (5 bases). The CDR3 reads CASSRLDRLNTEAFF. The CDR3 nucleotides read TGTGCCAGCAGCCGCCTTGACAGACTGAACACTGAAGCTTTCTTT. Full variable domain (remainder filled in from reference TRBV5-6 and TRBJ1-1): DAGVTQSPTHLIKTRGQQVTLRCSPKSGHDTVSWYQQALGQGPQFIFQYYEEEERQRGNFPDRFSGHQFPNYSSELNVNALLLGDSALYLCASSRLDRLNTEAFFGQGTRLTVV.